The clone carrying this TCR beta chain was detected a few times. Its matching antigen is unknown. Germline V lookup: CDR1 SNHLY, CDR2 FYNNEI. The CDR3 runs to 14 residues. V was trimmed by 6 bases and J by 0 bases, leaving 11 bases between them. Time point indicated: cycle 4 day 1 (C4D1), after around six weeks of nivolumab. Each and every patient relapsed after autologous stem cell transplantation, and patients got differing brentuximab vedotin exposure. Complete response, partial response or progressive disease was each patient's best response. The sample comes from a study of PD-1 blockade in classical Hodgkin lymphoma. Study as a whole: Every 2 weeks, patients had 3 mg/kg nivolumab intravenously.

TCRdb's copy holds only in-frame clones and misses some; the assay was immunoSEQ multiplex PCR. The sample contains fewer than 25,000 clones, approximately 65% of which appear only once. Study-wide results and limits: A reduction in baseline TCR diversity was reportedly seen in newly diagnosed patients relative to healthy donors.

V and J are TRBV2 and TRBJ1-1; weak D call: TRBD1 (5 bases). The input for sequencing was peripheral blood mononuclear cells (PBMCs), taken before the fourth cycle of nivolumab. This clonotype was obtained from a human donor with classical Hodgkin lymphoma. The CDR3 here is CASRSTVMNTEAFF. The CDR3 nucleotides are TGTGCCAGCAGATCGACAGTCATGAACACTGAAGCTTTCTTT.